One T cell receptor (beta chain) is described in this entry. The antigen remains undetermined. The sample originates from a study of cytomegalovirus exposure and HLA in healthy donors. The study, taken as a whole, reports: Whilst most TCR sequences proved rare, a subset of public TCRs occurred across many donors. 16,951 TCR beta sequences were associated with HLA alleles at 0.05 false discovery rate in a later analysis. Apparent HLA restriction characterized most CMV-associated TCR beta chains in a later analysis. Earlier results showed most TCR beta V segments being productive about 90% or about 30% of the time.

Primers for the PCR totalled 60 Vbeta and 13 Jbeta. The method was immunoSEQ multiplex PCR; TCRdb's version includes in-frame clones alone and lacks a portion of them. The repertoire holds 100,000 to 150,000 clones, over 75% seen once, with 1.5% in the top ten. Unmatched junction bases numbered 5, after V lost 2 bases and J lost 3 bases. The CDR3 loop spans 15 amino acids. CDR1 and CDR2 from the germline V gene are SGHAT and FQNNGV. This chain links TRBV11-2 with TRBJ1-1; 8 bases match TRBD1. The sequence was collected from a woman under 30 in good health and CMV-seronegative. Material for sequencing was PBMCs. CDR3 in amino acids: CASSLSRGRDTEAFF. The CDR3 DNA follows: TGTGCCAGCAGCTTAAGCAGGGGGCGCGACACTGAAGCTTTCTTT.